This T cell receptor beta chain derives from a study of blood T cell repertoires in COVID-19. Study overall: Samples taken during acute and convalescent COVID-19 were collected in the United States, Italy and Spain. Sample material is recorded as cDNA or gDNA derived from T cells, B-cell-depleted T cells, or PBMCs.

Germline CDR1 SGHKS, CDR2 YYEKEE (reference sequence). The V gene end was trimmed by 3 bases and the J gene end by 7 bases; junction bases not matched to a gene: 3. This CDR3 is 12 amino acids long. Source study methods: The assay estimated nucleated cells by amplifying reference gene primers. The method was immunoSEQ multiplex PCR; TCRdb's version includes in-frame clones alone and lacks a portion of them. That table gives V, J and clone size, and the DNA gave D and trimming. The data contain over 60,000 clones, approximately 92% of them singletons. Sequencing was carried out using peripheral blood. The chain employs TRBV5-5 and TRBJ2-7, with 8 positions matching TRBD2. The receptor was isolated from a woman aged 45-65 years with active COVID-19. CDR3 bases: TGTGCCAGCAGCTCCGGGAGGGGAGAGCAGTACTTC. It yields the protein CASSSGRGEQYF.